Shown below are 27 T cell receptor beta chains from a single sample sequenced in a study of CD8 T cells in Susac syndrome. With random hexamers, roughly 0.45 to 1 ug RNA was reverse transcribed. TCRdb fed the immunoSEQ multiplex PCR reads into MiXCR, producing one record per CDR3 protein. The sample lists more than 100,000 distinct CDR3 sequences, nearly 96% occurring once. The specimen sequenced was CD4+ T cells from PBMCs. These receptors were obtained from a human donor with Susac syndrome.

This clonotype showed up just once. The chain carries TRBV4-1 and TRBJ1-1; no definite D call. V was trimmed by 1 base and J by 4 bases, leaving 13 bases between them. Looked up from germline, CDR1 is MGHRA and CDR2 is YSYEKL. The CDR3 has 15 amino acids. The CDR3 DNA is TGCGCCAGCAGCCAAGCCGGTGAGCCGGTCACTGAAGCTTTCTTT. Translation gives CASSQAGEPVTEAFF.

This clonotype is a singleton in its sample. V usage is TRBV7-9 and J usage is TRBJ1-1, with D perhaps matching TRBD1 (6 bases). V gave up 5 bases and J gave up 7 bases, with 17 bases separating them. Per the germline V gene, CDR1 is SEHNR and CDR2 is FQNEAQ (reference sequence). The CDR3 is 14 residues long. In DNA, the CDR3 is TGTGCCAGCAGCCCCACAGGGAATTTGGGTGAAGCTTTCTTT. It specifies CASSPTGNLGEAFF.

This chain links TRBV28 with TRBJ2-4; D call uncertain. V was pared by 5 bases and J by 8 bases, with 16 bases between. The CDR3 has 14 amino acids. Germline V CDR1 and CDR2: MDHEN, SYDVKM. The CDR3 nucleotides are TGTGCCAGCAGTCCCGGGCCCAGGAAAGACATTCAGTACTTC. It translates to CASSPGPRKDIQYF.

This chain joins TRBV30 and TRBJ2-2; D gene uncertain. The CDR3 sequence is 15 residues long. The V end was cut by 2 bases, the J end by 2 bases, with 12 bases between. Germline CDR1 GTSNPN, CDR2 SVGIG (reference sequence). The CDR3 nucleotides read TGTGCCTGGAGTCGTTCGAGGATAAACACCGGGGAGCTGTTTTTT. It codes for CAWSRSRINTGELFF.

CDR3: CASSQVGLPHNEQFF. The CDR3, as DNA: TGTGCCAGCAGCCAAGTGGGACTACCCCACAATGAGCAGTTCTTC. The chain carries TRBV3-1 and TRBJ2-1; TRBD2 aligns across 7 bases. The V segment lost 1 base and the J segment 5 bases; nucleotides outside the gene matches: 5. CDR3 length: 15 residues. Per germline, CDR1 LGHDT and CDR2 YNNKEL (reference sequence).

This clonotype appeared a single time. The gene calls are TRBV24-1 and TRBJ2-1, with D possibly called TRBD1 or TRBD2 (5 bases each). Germline loops: CDR1 KGHDR, CDR2 SFDVKD. This CDR3 comprises 13 residues. V gave up 3 bases and J gave up 10 bases, with 12 bases separating them. The CDR3 protein is CATSDRIGAEQFF. The CDR3 DNA sequence: TGTGCCACCAGTGATCGCATCGGGGCCGAGCAGTTCTTC.

The V call is TRBV9, the J call TRBJ1-1; no reliable D call. With 0 bases removed from V and 4 bases from J, the gap between germline ends came to 7 bases. CDR3 length: 13 residues. The germline CDR1 and CDR2 sequences are SGDLS and YYNGEE. The chain's CDR3 is CASSVGRITEAFF. The CDR3 DNA follows: TGTGCCAGCAGCGTAGGAAGGATCACTGAAGCTTTCTTT.

J is TRBJ2-3 and V is TRBV5-1, with D perhaps given as TRBD1 or TRBD2 (5 bases each). Germline V gene sequence: CDR1 SGHRS, CDR2 YFSETQ. CDR3 length: 14 residues. The V gene lost 3 bases and the J gene lost 2 bases, with 10 bases spanning the gap. The CDR3 DNA sequence: TGCGCCAGCAGCTCCGGGACCAACACAGATACGCAGTATTTT. The encoded protein is CASSSGTNTDTQYF. The variable domain in full, completed from reference TRBV5-1 and TRBJ2-3, reads KAGVTQTPRYLIKTRGQQVTLSCSPISGHRSVSWYQQTPGQGLQFLFEYFSETQRNKGNFPGRFSGRQFSNSRSEMNVSTLELGDSALYLCASSSGTNTDTQYFGPGTRLTVL.

The genes are TRBV2 and TRBJ2-3; D is undetermined. V lost 5 bases and J lost 5, with 14 bases in between. The CDR3 loop spans 14 amino acids. Germline V CDR1 and CDR2: SNHLY, FYNNEI. The CDR3 sequence: CASSLDRPGDTQYF. The CDR3 DNA reads as TGTGCCAGCAGTCTGGACCGCCCAGGAGATACGCAGTATTTT.

The chain employs TRBV12-3 or TRBV12-4 and TRBJ2-7, with TRBD1 identical over 7 bases. There are 14 residues in the CDR3. V shed 5 bases and J 2 bases; nucleotides not matched to a gene: 6. The CDR3 here is CASSPTTGTYEQYF. The CDR3, as DNA: TGTGCCAGCAGTCCTACGACAGGGACCTACGAGCAGTACTTC.

This clonotype was counted once. This chain links TRBV29-1 with TRBJ2-1; 8 nucleotides agree with TRBD1. Trimming at V came to 4 bases and at J to 8 bases, leaving 7 bases not matched to a gene. Germline V gene data show CDR1 as SQVTM and CDR2 as ANQGSEA. This CDR3 has 13 amino acids. The CDR3 region is CSVGTSGGHEQFF. CDR3 in DNA: TGCAGCGTTGGGACTTCAGGGGGCCATGAGCAGTTCTTC.

This clonotype was observed a single time. CDR3 amino acids: CASSSGKRTGSTDTQYF. As DNA, the CDR3 is TGTGCCAGCAGCTCCGGGAAACGGACAGGGAGCACAGATACGCAGTATTTT. The chain carries TRBV14 and TRBJ2-3, with 8 bases matching TRBD1. This CDR3 is built from 17 residues. The germline V gene encodes CDR1 SGHDN and CDR2 FVKESK. Trimming at V came to 5 bases and at J to 0 bases, leaving 10 bases not matched to a gene. The full variable domain, its missing parts supplied by reference TRBV14 and TRBJ2-3, is EAGVTQFPSHSVIEKGQTVTLRCDPISGHDNLYWYRRVMGKEIKFLLHFVKESKQDESGMPNNRFLAERTGGTYSTLKVQPAELEDSGVYFCASSSGKRTGSTDTQYFGPGTRLTVL.

In nucleotides, the CDR3 is TGTGCCAGCAGCCCTGCGGGAGGCGGTGGGGCCAACGTCCTGACTTTC. This codes for CASSPAGGGGANVLTF. This sequence joins TRBV7-2 and TRBJ2-6, with 8 bases lining up with TRBD2. The CDR3 consists of 16 residues. The V gene end was trimmed by 5 bases and the J gene end by 3 bases; junction bases not matched to a gene: 6. From germline, CDR1 is SGHTA and CDR2 FQGNSA.

The rearrangement links TRBV24-1 to TRBJ1-1; tentatively, D is TRBD1 (5 bases). The CDR3 consists of 14 residues. Germline-derived CDR1 and CDR2 are KGHDR and SFDVKD. Trimming cost V 5 bases and J 1 base, with 10 bases left between them. This CDR3 reads CATSGKGRNTEAFF. The CDR3 DNA follows: TGTGCCACCAGTGGTAAGGGACGGAACACTGAAGCTTTCTTT.

CDR3 residues: CASSDLTGPNYGYTF. The CDR3 DNA follows: TGTGCCAGCAGTGATTTGACAGGGCCCAACTATGGCTACACCTTC. The chain links TRBV6-1 to TRBJ1-2; 7 nucleotides agree with TRBD1. J gave up 2 bases and V 3 bases, and 6 bases lay outside the gene matches. The CDR3 is made up of 15 amino acids. Germline values: CDR1 MNHNS, CDR2 SASEGT.

The chain employs TRBV6-1 and TRBJ2-7; D may be TRBD1 (5 bases). Germline V CDR1 and CDR2: MNHNS, SASEGT. V lost 5 bases to trimming and J lost 3 bases, with 11 bases between them. CDR3 length: 13 amino acids. CDR3 nucleotides: TGTGCCAGCAGTAGACAGAACGACTACGAGCAGTACTTC. It specifies CASSRQNDYEQYF.

The rearrangement joins TRBV20-1 to TRBJ2-7; D is possibly TRBD1 (8 bases). This CDR3 region has 17 residues. V lost 0 bases, J lost 6 bases, and 24 bases lay in between. In germline, CDR1 is DFQATT, CDR2 SNEGSKA (reference sequence). The CDR3 protein is CSARDPGGRGRAVEQYF. In DNA, the CDR3 is TGCAGTGCTAGAGACCCAGGGGGCAGGGGGAGGGCGGTCGAGCAGTACTTC.

The rearrangement joins TRBV5-1 to TRBJ2-5; tentative D call: TRBD2 (6 bases). The CDR3 has 15 amino acids. V shed 1 base and J shed 2 bases, with 12 bases lying between them. The germline V gene has CDR1 SGHRS and CDR2 YFSETQ. Here the CDR3 DNA reads TGCGCCAGCAGCTTGTCTGGTAGCGGACAAGAGACCCAGTACTTC. Its protein product is CASSLSGSGQETQYF.

The chain couples TRBV29-1 to TRBJ1-3; TRBD1 matches at 7 bases. The V gene's germline CDR1 is SQVTM and CDR2 ANQGSEA. The CDR3 loop spans 14 amino acids. The V segment lost 6 bases and the J segment 4 bases; nucleotides outside the gene matches: 9. The CDR3, as DNA: TGCAGCGTGAGACGGGACAGCTCGGGAAACACCATATATTTT. Its translation: CSVRRDSSGNTIYF.

The chain links TRBV5-1 to TRBJ2-7; 7 bases map to TRBD1. Losses at the gene ends were 3 bases for V and 5 bases for J; bases not matched to a gene: 8. Germline V gene lookup returns CDR1 SGHRS and CDR2 YFSETQ. The CDR3 sequence is 14 residues long. CDR3 bases: TGCGCCAGCAGCTCGACAGGGCCTCAGGACGAGCAGTACTTC. This codes for CASSSTGPQDEQYF.

The chain joins TRBV20-1 to TRBJ2-1, with 8 bases fitting TRBD1. CDR1 is DFQATT, CDR2 SNEGSKA, per germline (reference sequence). V dropped 0 bases and J dropped 7; count of bases not matched to a gene: 5. The CDR3 length is 14 residues. The DNA of the CDR3 is TGCAGTGCTAGAGATTCCCAGGGGGCTAATGAGCAGTTCTTC. Amino acid sequence: CSARDSQGANEQFF.

J is TRBJ2-3 and V is TRBV20-1; TRBD2 matches 12 bases. Trimming removed 3 bases from V and 12 bases from J; junction bases left unmatched: 4. CDR1 DFQATT and CDR2 SNEGSKA come from the germline V gene (reference sequence). The CDR3 has 12 residues. The DNA for the CDR3 is TGCAGTGCTAGCCGACTAGCGGGAGACCAGTATTTT. This encodes CSASRLAGDQYF.

Only one count was recorded for this clonotype. The J gene is TRBJ2-7, the V gene TRBV25-1; D may match TRBD1 or TRBD2 (5 bases each). Trimming cost V 9 bases and J 4 bases, with 10 bases left between them. CDR3 length: 11 residues. Germline lookup yields CDR1 MGHDK and CDR2 SYGVNS. CDR3: CASTGLYEQYF. As DNA, the CDR3 is TGTGCCAGTACGGGGCTGTACGAGCAGTACTTC.

This chain connects TRBV15 to TRBJ1-5; 7 bases match TRBD1. CDR3 length equals 12 residues. The J segment lost 11 bases and the V segment lost 5 bases, leaving 6 bases of the junction unmatched. Germline V gene lookup returns CDR1 LNHNV and CDR2 YYDKDF (reference sequence). The CDR3 loop reads CATSLLTGTQHF. The CDR3 region has the DNA TGTGCCACCAGCCTACTGACAGGGACCCAGCATTTT.

This rearrangement joins TRBV6-1 to TRBJ1-2, with D possibly matching TRBD1 (5 bases). Germline values: CDR1 MNHNS, CDR2 SASEGT. Trimming took off 6 bases at V and 4 bases at J, with 21 bases between the two ends. The CDR3 spans 16 residues. CDR3 protein: CASSLGGQTGIYGYTF. The DNA for the CDR3 is TGTGCCAGCAGCCTCGGCGGTCAAACAGGAATCTATGGCTACACCTTC.

CDR3 DNA: TGCAGCGCTAGCGGGAGTAACATTCAGTACTTC. It specifies CSASGSNIQYF. The rearrangement links TRBV29-1 to TRBJ2-4; 10 nucleotides match TRBD2. Per the germline V gene, CDR1 is SQVTM and CDR2 is ANQGSEA. J gave up 7 bases and V 7 bases, and 1 base lay outside the gene matches. CDR3 length: 11 residues.

The rearrangement links TRBV18 to TRBJ2-1; 8 bases align to TRBD1. Looked up from germline, CDR1 is KGHSH and CDR2 is LQKENI. V was pared by 3 bases and J by 4 bases, with 11 bases of the junction left unmatched. This CDR3 is built from 17 residues. The CDR3 region has the DNA TGTGCCAGCTCACCCTTGCAGGGGGCGAGCCCTTACAATGAGCAGTTCTTC. This sequence encodes CASSPLQGASPYNEQFF.